Detailed here is one TCR beta chain. Assay used: immunoSEQ multiplex PCR; TCRdb lists only in-frame clones, some missing. The sample comprises some 190,000 clones, approximately 90% of which are singletons, and less than 6% rests with the top ten. The sample originates from a study of Ad26.COV2.S vaccination and SARS-CoV-2 variants. The germline V gene has CDR1 MNHEY and CDR2 SVGAGI. V shed 0 bases and J 5 bases; nucleotides not matched to a gene: 5. This CDR3 is built from 15 residues. The TCR originated in a human donor who had recovered from COVID-19. This chain uses TRBV6-5 with TRBJ2-7; 9 bases map to TRBD1. The source material was peripheral blood, sampled after recovery from COVID-19. The CDR3 spells CASSYSGTGRNEQYF. The CDR3 bases are TGTGCCAGCAGTTACTCCGGGACAGGGAGAAACGAGCAGTACTTC.